The clone carrying this T cell receptor (beta chain) occurred a few times. Its antigen remains unidentified. This sample is part of a study of human T cells and chemical hapten exposure. Study results and caveats: Unchanged with DPC sensitization were TCRs above 1 in 1000 frequency.

The library put unique molecular identifiers onto individual cDNA molecules. From the RACE reads, TCRdb called clonotypes with MiXCR, one entry per CDR3 protein. Of 250,000 or so distinct CDR3 sequences in the sample, around 7.7% are singletons; the top ten hold around 1.2%. Germline V gene lookup returns CDR1 SGHTA and CDR2 FQGTGA. Losses at the gene ends were 5 bases for V and 4 bases for J; bases not matched to a gene: 4. There are 13 residues in the CDR3. Time point reported: pre-sensitization, week 0. Noted treatment: therapeutic diphenylcyclopropenone sensitization with weekly scalp DPC. The rearrangement joins TRBV7-3 to TRBJ1-1; 7 bases fit TRBD1. Source: whole blood, taken in connection with sensitization to the hapten diphenylcyclopropenone (DPC). The TCR originated in a man aged 18 to 30 with alopecia areata. Some clones in this sample may be carry-over from other donors' samples. CDR3 DNA: TGTGCCAGCAGCACACGACAGGGCACTGAAGCTTTCTTT. Translated, it gives CASSTRQGTEAFF.